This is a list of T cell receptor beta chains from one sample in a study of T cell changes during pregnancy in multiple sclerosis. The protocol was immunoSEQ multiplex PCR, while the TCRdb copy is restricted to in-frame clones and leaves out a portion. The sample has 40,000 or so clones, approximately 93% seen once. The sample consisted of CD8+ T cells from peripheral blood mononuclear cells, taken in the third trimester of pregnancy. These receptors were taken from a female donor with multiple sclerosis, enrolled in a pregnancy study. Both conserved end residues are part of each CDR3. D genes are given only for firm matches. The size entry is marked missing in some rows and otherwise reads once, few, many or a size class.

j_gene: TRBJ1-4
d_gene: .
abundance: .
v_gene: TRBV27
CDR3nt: TGTGCCAGCAGTTTGTGGCAGGGTAATGAAAAACTGTTTTTT
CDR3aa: CASSLWQGNEKLFF

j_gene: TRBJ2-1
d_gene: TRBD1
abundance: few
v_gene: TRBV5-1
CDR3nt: TGCGCCAGCAGCAAAGGACAGGGTGTCAATGAGCAGTTCTTC
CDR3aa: CASSKGQGVNEQFF

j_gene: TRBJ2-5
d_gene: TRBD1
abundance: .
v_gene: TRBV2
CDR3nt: TGTGCCAGAGGTGGGACAGCCCAAGAGACCCAGTACTTC
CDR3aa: CARGGTAQETQYF

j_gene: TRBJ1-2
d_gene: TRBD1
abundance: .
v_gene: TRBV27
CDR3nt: TGTGCCAGCAGTCCGGGGACAGGAACCCTCTATGGCTACACCTTC
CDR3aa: CASSPGTGTLYGYTF

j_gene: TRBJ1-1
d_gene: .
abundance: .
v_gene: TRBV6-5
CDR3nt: TGTGCCAGCAGTTATACAGCTAACACTGAAGCTTTCTTT
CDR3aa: CASSYTANTEAFF

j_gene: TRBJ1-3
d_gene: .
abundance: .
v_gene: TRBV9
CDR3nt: TGTGCCAGCAGCGTAGATCCAGGTCGAAACACCATATATTTT
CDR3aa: CASSVDPGRNTIYF

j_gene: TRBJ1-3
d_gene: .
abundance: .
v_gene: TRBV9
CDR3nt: TGTGCCAGCAGCGTAGGGGGAGGTTCAGGAAACACCATATATTTT
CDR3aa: CASSVGGGSGNTIYF

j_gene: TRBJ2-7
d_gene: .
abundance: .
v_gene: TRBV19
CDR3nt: TGTGCCAGTAGTATCGGGATCTCCTACGAGCAGTACTTC
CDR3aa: CASSIGISYEQYF

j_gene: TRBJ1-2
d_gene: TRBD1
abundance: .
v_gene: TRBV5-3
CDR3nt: TGTGCCAGAAGCTCCGGGACAGGCCACCCGCTCCTGGGCTACACCTTC
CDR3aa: CARSSGTGHPLLGYTF

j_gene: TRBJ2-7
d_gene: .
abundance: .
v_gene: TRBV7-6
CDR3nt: TGTGCCAGCAGCCCCGAGGCTGGCACCGACGAGCAGTACTTC
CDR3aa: CASSPEAGTDEQYF

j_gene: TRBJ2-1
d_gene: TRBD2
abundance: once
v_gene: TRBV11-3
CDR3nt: TGTGCCACTCCCCGGCGGGGGGGCCGGAGCTACAATGAGCAGTTCTTC
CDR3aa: CATPRRGGRSYNEQFF

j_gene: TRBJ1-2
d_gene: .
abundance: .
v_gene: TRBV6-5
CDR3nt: TGTGCCAGCAAGGACAGTCAGCTACACTATGGCTACACCTTC
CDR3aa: CASKDSQLHYGYTF

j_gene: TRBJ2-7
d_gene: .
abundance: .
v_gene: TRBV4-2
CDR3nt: TGTGCCAGCAGCCAACTCTCAACCGGAGGATACGAGCAGTACTTC
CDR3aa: CASSQLSTGGYEQYF

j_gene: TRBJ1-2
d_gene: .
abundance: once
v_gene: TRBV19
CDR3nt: TGTGCCAGTAGTATTGGGGAGGGAAACTATGGCTACACCTTC
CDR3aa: CASSIGEGNYGYTF

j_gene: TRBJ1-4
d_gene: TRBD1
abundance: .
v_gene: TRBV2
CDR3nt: TGTGCCAGCAGTGAAAACAGGGGATCTAATGAAAAACTGTTTTTT
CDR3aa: CASSENRGSNEKLFF

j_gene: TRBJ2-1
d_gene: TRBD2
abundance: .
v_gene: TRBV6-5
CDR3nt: TGTGCCAGCACTTACACCCCGGACGGGGGAGGGGAGCAGTTCTTC
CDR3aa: CASTYTPDGGGEQFF

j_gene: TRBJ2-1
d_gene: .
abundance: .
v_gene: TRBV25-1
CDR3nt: TGTGCCAGCAGTGAATATAGGGGTTTGGAGCAGTTCTTC
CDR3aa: CASSEYRGLEQFF

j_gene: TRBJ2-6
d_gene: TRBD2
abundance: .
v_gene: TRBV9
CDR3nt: TGTGCCAGCAGCGCCCAGCTCATACCGGGGGGGGTCACTGGGGCCAACGTCCTGACTTTC
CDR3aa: CASSAQLIPGGVTGANVLTF

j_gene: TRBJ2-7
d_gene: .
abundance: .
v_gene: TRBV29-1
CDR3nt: TGCAGCGTTGAGGTCACGAATCGGGCCTACGAGCAGTACTTC
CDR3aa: CSVEVTNRAYEQYF

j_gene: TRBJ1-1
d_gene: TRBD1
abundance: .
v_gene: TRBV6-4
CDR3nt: TGTGCCAGCAGGGCATCGACAGGGGAGAACACTGAAGCTTTCTTT
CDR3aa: CASRASTGENTEAFF

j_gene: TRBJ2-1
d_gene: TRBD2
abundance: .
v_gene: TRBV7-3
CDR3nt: TGTGCCAGCAGCTTATGGGGCGGGGGGTCTCTCTACAATGAGCAGTTCTTC
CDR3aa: CASSLWGGGSLYNEQFF

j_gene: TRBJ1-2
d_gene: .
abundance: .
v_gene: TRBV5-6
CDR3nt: TGTGCCAGCACCAAGTGGGGAGATGGCTACACCTTC
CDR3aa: CASTKWGDGYTF

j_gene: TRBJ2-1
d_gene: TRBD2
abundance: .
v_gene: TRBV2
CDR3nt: TGTGCCAGCAGTGACGGGACTAGCGGGGTGTGGAATGAGCAGTTCTTC
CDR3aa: CASSDGTSGVWNEQFF

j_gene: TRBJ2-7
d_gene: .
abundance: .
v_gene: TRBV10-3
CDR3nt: TGTGCCATCAGTGACACCGGGATTCCTGACGATAAAGGGGAGCAGTACTTC
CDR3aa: CAISDTGIPDDKGEQYF

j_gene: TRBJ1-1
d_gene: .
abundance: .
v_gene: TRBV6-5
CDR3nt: TGTGCCAGCAGTTACAGGGGGGGTACTGAAGCTTTCTTT
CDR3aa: CASSYRGGTEAFF

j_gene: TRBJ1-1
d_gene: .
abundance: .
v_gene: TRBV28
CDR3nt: TGTGCCAGCAGAGGGGCGGGGGTGAACACTGAAGCTTTCTTT
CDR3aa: CASRGAGVNTEAFF

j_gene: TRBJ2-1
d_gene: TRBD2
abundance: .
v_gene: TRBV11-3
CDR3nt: TGTGCCAGCAGCTTAGGAGCGGGGCGGCTTGACAATGAGCAGTTCTTC
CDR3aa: CASSLGAGRLDNEQFF

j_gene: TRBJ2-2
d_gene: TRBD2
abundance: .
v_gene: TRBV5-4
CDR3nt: TGTGCCAGCAGTCCCCCCGGACTAGCGGGGGGTCTGACCGGGGAGCTGTTTTTT
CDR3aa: CASSPPGLAGGLTGELFF

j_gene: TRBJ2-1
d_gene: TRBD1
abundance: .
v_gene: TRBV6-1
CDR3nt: TGTGCCAGCAGCGGTGGGACAGGGTTGAATGAGCAGTTCTTC
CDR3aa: CASSGGTGLNEQFF

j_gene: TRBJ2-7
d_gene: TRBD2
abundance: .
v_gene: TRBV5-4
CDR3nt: TGTGCCAGCAGCTTGAGTTCGGCCCGACTAGCGGGGACCTACGAGCAGTACTTC
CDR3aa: CASSLSSARLAGTYEQYF

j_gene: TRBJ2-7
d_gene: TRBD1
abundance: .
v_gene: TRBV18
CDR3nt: TGTGCCAGCTCACCACCCGACAGGGCGGACGAGCAGTACTTC
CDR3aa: CASSPPDRADEQYF

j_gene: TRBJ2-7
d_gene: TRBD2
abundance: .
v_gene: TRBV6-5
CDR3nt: TGTGCCAGCAGGCTAGCGGGGGACGCCTACGAGCAGTACTTC
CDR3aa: CASRLAGDAYEQYF

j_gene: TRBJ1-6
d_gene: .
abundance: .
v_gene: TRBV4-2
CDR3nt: TGTGCCAGCAGCCAGGGGCAGTATAATTCACCCCTCCACTTT
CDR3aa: CASSQGQYNSPLHF

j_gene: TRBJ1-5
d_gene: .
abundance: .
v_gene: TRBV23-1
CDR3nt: TGCGCCAGCAGTCAATCAGACAGACCCCCGATGGTGGGAAGCAATCAGCCCCAGCATTTT
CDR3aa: CASSQSDRPPMVGSNQPQHF

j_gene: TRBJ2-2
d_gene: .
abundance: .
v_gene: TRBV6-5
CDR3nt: TGTGCCAGCACCCGGACAAGGAACACCGGGGAGCTGTTTTTT
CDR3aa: CASTRTRNTGELFF

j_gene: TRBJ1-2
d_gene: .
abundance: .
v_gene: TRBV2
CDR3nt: TGTGCCAGCAGTGACGCAGGGGTTAGCTATGGCTACACCTTC
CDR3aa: CASSDAGVSYGYTF

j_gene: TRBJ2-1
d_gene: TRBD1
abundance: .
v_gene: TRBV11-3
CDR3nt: TGTGCCAGCAGCTCGGCGGAATTAGGGGGCGAGAATGAGCAGTTCTTC
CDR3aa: CASSSAELGGENEQFF

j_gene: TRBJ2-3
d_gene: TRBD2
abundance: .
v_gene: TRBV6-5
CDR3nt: TGTGCCAGCAGTGGGACTAGCGGGGGCACAGATACGCAGTATTTT
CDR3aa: CASSGTSGGTDTQYF

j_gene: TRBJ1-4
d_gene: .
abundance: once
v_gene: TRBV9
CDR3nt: TGTGCCAGCAGCGGAACATCGTCGGGTGAAAAACTGTTTTTT
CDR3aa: CASSGTSSGEKLFF

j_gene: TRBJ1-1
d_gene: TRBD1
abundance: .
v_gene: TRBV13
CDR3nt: TGTGCCAGCAGCCAAGGACAGGGCGGCACTGAAGCTTTCTTT
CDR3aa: CASSQGQGGTEAFF

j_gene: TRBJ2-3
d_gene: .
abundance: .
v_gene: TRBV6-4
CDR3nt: TGTGCCAGCAGTGACTCTACGGGGAGCACAGATACGCAGTATTTT
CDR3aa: CASSDSTGSTDTQYF

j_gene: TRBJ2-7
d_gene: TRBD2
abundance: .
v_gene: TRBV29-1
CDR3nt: TGCAGCGTTGATCGGCTAGCGGGGCGAGCCTACGAGCAGTACTTC
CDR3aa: CSVDRLAGRAYEQYF

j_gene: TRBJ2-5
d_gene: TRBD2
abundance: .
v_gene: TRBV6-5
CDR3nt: TGTGCCAGCAGTTACCCCCTTGCGGGGGGAGGGGAGACCCAGTACTTC
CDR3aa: CASSYPLAGGGETQYF

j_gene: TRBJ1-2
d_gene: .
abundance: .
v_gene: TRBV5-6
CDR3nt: TGTGCCAGCAGCGATTCCACTGTCGGCTACACCTTC
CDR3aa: CASSDSTVGYTF

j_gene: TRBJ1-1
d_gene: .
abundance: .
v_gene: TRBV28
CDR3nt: TGTGCCAGCACCTACGCCTACCGCGGCTACACTGAAGCTTTCTTT
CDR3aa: CASTYAYRGYTEAFF

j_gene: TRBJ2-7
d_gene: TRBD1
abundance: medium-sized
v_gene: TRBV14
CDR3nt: TGTGCCAGCAGCCAAGACCCCCTCCTTACAGGGGGAATCCCCTACGAGCAGTACTTC
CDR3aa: CASSQDPLLTGGIPYEQYF

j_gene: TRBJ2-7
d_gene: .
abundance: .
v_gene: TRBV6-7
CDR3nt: TGTGCCAGCAGTTACGGCTCAGAAAAAACCTACGAGCAGTACTTC
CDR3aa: CASSYGSEKTYEQYF

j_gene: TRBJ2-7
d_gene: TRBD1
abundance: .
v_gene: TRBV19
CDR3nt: TGTGCCAGTCAACCGGGACAGGGGATTTCTCCAAACTCCTACGAGCAGTACTTC
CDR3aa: CASQPGQGISPNSYEQYF

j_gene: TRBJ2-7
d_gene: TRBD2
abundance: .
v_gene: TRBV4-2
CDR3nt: TGTGCCAGCAGCCCCCCGGGACTAGCGGGGGGCCTGACCCTTGGGAGCTCCTACGAGCAGTACTTC
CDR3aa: CASSPPGLAGGLTLGSSYEQYF

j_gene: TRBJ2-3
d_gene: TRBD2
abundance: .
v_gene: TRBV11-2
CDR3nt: TGTGCCAGCAGCTTAGTTCTTCCGGGGGGGCATGGAGATACGCAGTATTTT
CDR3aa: CASSLVLPGGHGDTQYF

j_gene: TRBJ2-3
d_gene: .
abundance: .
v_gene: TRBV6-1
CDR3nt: TGTGCCAGCAGTGACCCGGAAGGGGGGGCGTTAGGCACAGATACGCAGTATTTT
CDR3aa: CASSDPEGGALGTDTQYF

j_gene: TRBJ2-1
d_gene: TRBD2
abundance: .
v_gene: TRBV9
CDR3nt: TGTGCCAGCAGCGTTTCCCTCACGTCTAGCGGGGGCTCCTACAATGAGCAGTTCTTC
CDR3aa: CASSVSLTSSGGSYNEQFF

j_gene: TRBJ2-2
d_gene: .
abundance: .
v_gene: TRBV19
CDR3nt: TGTGCCAGTAGTATGATCAGTACCGACACCGGGGAGCTGTTTTTT
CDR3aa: CASSMISTDTGELFF